The clone carrying this TCR beta chain was picked up a small number of times. Its antigen remains unidentified. The data were obtained in a study of T cells in Graves' hyperthyroidism and ophthalmopathy. General study results and limits: Progression to ophthalmopathy was predicted a median of approximately 6.4 months early.

Patients counted as stable if ophthalmopathy did not develop within 18 months. The investigators amplified TCR beta CDR3 regions from RNA transcripts. HTBI primers were used for first-round RT-PCR of the TCR CDR3. TCRdb used MiXCR to reprocess the multiplex PCR reads, holding one entry per CDR3 protein. This table has around 420,000 distinct CDR3 sequences, around 16% appearing once. Germline V CDR1 and CDR2: DFQATT, SNEGSKA (reference sequence). Unmatched junction bases numbered 17, after V lost 4 bases and J lost 6 bases. The CDR3 runs to 16 residues. The receptor's source is a woman in her late teens or twenties with Graves' hyperthyroidism. The genes are TRBV20-1 and TRBJ1-1; TRBD1 matches at 7 bases. Sequenced: blood. In DNA, the CDR3 is TGCAGTGCTACGCGGCCGGGGACAGCATCCCCCGCTGAAGCTTTCTTT. Protein: CSATRPGTASPAEAFF.